These 13 T cell receptor beta chains share one sample of origin, sequenced in a study of PD-1 blockade in mismatch repair-deficient tumors. Only in-frame clones appear in the TCRdb table, and some are missing; sequencing was by immunoSEQ multiplex PCR. The data show roughly 120,000 clones, more than 70% seen once. This material consisted of peripheral blood, taken approximately 71 weeks after starting pembrolizumab. Receptors were obtained from an adult with mismatch repair-deficient cancer.

This clone has a single count. The chain carries TRBV29-1 and TRBJ2-7; the D gene is possibly TRBD1 (5 bases). The V gene lost 0 bases and the J gene lost 2 bases, with 11 bases spanning the gap. CDR1 SQVTM and CDR2 ANQGSEA come from the germline V gene. This CDR3 spans 14 amino acids. CDR3 nucleotides: TGCAGCGTTGAAGATCAGGGCAGTACCTACGAGCAGTACTTC. Its protein product is CSVEDQGSTYEQYF.

The chain links TRBV7-9 to TRBJ1-1, with D maybe TRBD1 (5 bases). The CDR3 is made up of 12 amino acids. CDR1 SEHNR and CDR2 FQNEAQ come from the germline V gene (reference sequence). Trimming removed 4 bases at V and 4 bases at J, with 7 bases between. The CDR3 region is CASSYRLTEAFF. The DNA for the CDR3 is TGTGCCAGCAGCTACAGGCTCACTGAAGCTTTCTTT.

This clone was detected a few times. The chain employs TRBV14 and TRBJ2-7; 8 nucleotides line up with TRBD1. The CDR3 has 14 residues. CDR1 and CDR2 from the germline V gene are SGHDN and FVKESK. V lost 5 bases to trimming and J lost 2 bases; unmatched junction nucleotides: 5. As DNA, the CDR3 is TGTGCCAGCAGCAACCTGGGACAGGCCTACGAGCAGTACTTC. Translating it yields CASSNLGQAYEQYF.

The V call is TRBV15, the J call TRBJ2-3; D may be TRBD1 or TRBD2 (6 bases each). The CDR3 is 14 residues long. From germline, CDR1 is LNHNV and CDR2 YYDKDF (reference sequence). The V end was cut by 0 bases, the J end by 6 bases, with 10 bases between. The CDR3 coding sequence is TGTGCCACCAGCAGAGATAAAGGGGGGGATACGCAGTATTTT. Protein product: CATSRDKGGDTQYF.

The rearrangement links TRBV4-2 to TRBJ2-7, with D maybe TRBD2 (6 bases). The length of the CDR3 is 14 residues. The V and J ends lost 3 bases and 3 bases respectively, with 12 bases between them. Germline values: CDR1 LGHNA, CDR2 YNFKEQ. The CDR3 protein is CASSQDRLVYEQYF. CDR3 DNA sequence: TGTGCCAGCAGCCAGGACCGACTAGTCTACGAGCAGTACTTC.

This chain joins TRBV5-6 and TRBJ1-2; D might be TRBD1 (6 bases). Germline values: CDR1 SGHDT, CDR2 YYEEEE. This CDR3 region has 13 residues. Deletions cut 4 bases from V and 8 bases from J, with 15 bases between. The CDR3 region is CASSPRGRVGYTF. The CDR3 bases are TGTGCCAGCAGCCCCAGGGGAAGGGTCGGCTACACCTTC.

The V and J genes are TRBV6-5 and TRBJ1-3; the D is unclear. The CDR3 runs 16 residues. Per germline, CDR1 MNHEY and CDR2 SVGAGI. V was trimmed by 0 bases and J by 0 bases, leaving 9 bases between them. CDR3 in amino acids: CASSYSADLSGNTIYF. The CDR3 DNA is TGTGCCAGCAGTTACTCCGCAGATCTCTCTGGAAACACCATATATTTT.

This chain connects TRBV11-1 to TRBJ2-7; no reliable D call. This CDR3 is built from 11 residues. Germline V lookup: CDR1 SGHAT, CDR2 FQDESV (reference sequence). Trimming shortened V by 5 bases and J by 2 bases, and 4 bases separated the two germline ends. The chain's CDR3 is CASSTAYEQYF. The CDR3 DNA follows: TGTGCCAGCAGCACAGCCTACGAGCAGTACTTC. Variable domain in full (rest from reference TRBV11-1 and TRBJ2-7): EAEVAQSPRYKITEKSQAVAFWCDPISGHATLYWYRQILGQGPELLVQFQDESVVDDSQLPKDRFSAERLKGVDSTLKIQPAELGDSAMYLCASSTAYEQYFGPGTRLTVT.

This sequence joins TRBV4-3 and TRBJ2-1, with D unclear. The CDR3 sequence is 14 residues long. The germline V gene has CDR1 LGHNA and CDR2 YSLEER. V was pared by 5 bases and J by 10 bases, with 18 bases between. In DNA, the CDR3 is TGCGCCAGCAGCGTGTCCTCGGTGGGGAACGAGCAGTTCTTC. This sequence encodes CASSVSSVGNEQFF.

J is TRBJ2-7 and V is TRBV6-1, with 7 bases aligning to TRBD1. The CDR3 spans 13 residues. CDR1 is MNHNS and CDR2 is SASEGT in the germline V gene. V lost 6 bases, J lost 4 bases, and 6 bases stayed unmatched. In DNA form, the CDR3 reads TGTGCCAGCAGCGCCGGGACAGCTTACGAGCAGTACTTC. Protein: CASSAGTAYEQYF.

This chain joins TRBV4-2 and TRBJ2-3; tentatively, D is TRBD1 or TRBD2 (9 bases each). CDR3 length equals 21 residues. Per germline, CDR1 LGHNA and CDR2 YNFKEQ. V gave up 1 base and J gave up 4 bases, with 30 bases separating them. The DNA for the CDR3 is TGTGCCAGCAGCCAAGGTTGGGACAGGGAAGGCGGGAGGGCCCTGGCAGATACGCAGTATTTT. Translating gives CASSQGWDREGGRALADTQYF.

This chain connects TRBV19 to TRBJ1-5; D is perhaps TRBD1 (5 bases). This CDR3 is 15 amino acids long. The V gene's germline CDR1 is LNHDA and CDR2 SQIVND (reference sequence). V lost 3 bases and J 7 bases, leaving 16 bases between the germline ends. CDR3 sequence reads: CASSIPGGVGQPQHF. The CDR3 DNA reads TGTGCCAGTAGTATCCCCGGGGGAGTGGGGCAGCCCCAGCATTTT.

The chain links TRBV4-1 to TRBJ2-1; 11 bases agree with TRBD2. Per germline, CDR1 MGHRA and CDR2 YSYEKL. V gave up 5 bases and J gave up 8 bases; unmatched junction bases: 8. The length of the CDR3 is 15 residues. The CDR3 is CASSKASGRPDEQFF. In DNA, the CDR3 is TGCGCCAGCAGCAAGGCTAGCGGGAGGCCCGATGAGCAGTTCTTC.